Following are 30 T cell receptor beta chains from one sample sequenced in a study of blood T cells in healthy people across ages. Together with a sample-barcoded 5' primer, a J-beta primer mix was included in a second PCR lasting roughly 6 to 12 cycles. TCRdb processed the 5' RACE reads anew with MiXCR; each CDR3 protein has one entry. Among hundreds of thousands of distinct CDR3 sequences listed, roughly 43% were seen once. Sequenced input: blood. The source of these receptors is a man at least 80 years old in good health.

This sequence joins TRBV7-2 and TRBJ2-3; the match to TRBD2 covers 10 bases. The CDR3 is made up of 19 amino acids. The germline V gene has CDR1 SGHTA and CDR2 FQGNSA. Trimming cost V 2 bases and J 3 bases; bases outside gene matches: 14. The CDR3 region has the DNA TGTGCCAGCAGCTTATACAGGACTAGCGGCGGAAAGGCTACAGATACGCAGTATTTT. Its protein product is CASSLYRTSGGKATDTQYF. Full variable domain (rest looked up from reference TRBV7-2 and TRBJ2-3): GAGVSQSPSNKVTEKGKDVELRCDPISGHTALYWYRQSLGQGLEFLIYFQGNSAPDKSGLPSDRFSAERTGGSVSTLTIQRTQQEDSAVYLCASSLYRTSGGKATDTQYFGPGTRLTVL.

J is TRBJ2-3 and V is TRBV20-1; 7 bases are a match to TRBD2. This CDR3 has 15 amino acids. The V gene end was trimmed by 5 bases and the J gene end by 1 base; junction bases not matched to a gene: 9. Germline V gene lookup returns CDR1 DFQATT and CDR2 SNEGSKA (reference sequence). CDR3 protein: CSALNPTSRTDTQYF. Here the CDR3 DNA reads TGCAGTGCTCTCAACCCGACTAGCCGCACAGATACGCAGTATTTT.

This clonotype was seen ten or more times. The chain joins TRBV6-5 to TRBJ2-7; D not certain. The V end was cut by 6 bases, the J end by 5 bases, with 23 bases between. The CDR3 sequence is 16 residues long. Germline V gene data show CDR1 as MNHEY and CDR2 as SVGAGI. The CDR3 here is CASRSSGTSSPHEQYF. As DNA, the CDR3 is TGTGCCAGCAGATCAAGTGGCACCTCCTCCCCCCACGAGCAGTACTTC.

As to this clonotype: A clone one base away is much larger, so this may be a read error. The CDR3 nucleotides read TGCGCCAGCGGCTTGGGTTCAGCTACCTACGAGCAGTACTTC. This codes for CASGLGSATYEQYF. The chain is built from TRBV5-1 and TRBJ2-7; D not resolved. The CDR3 is 14 amino acids. Germline V CDR1 and CDR2: SGHRS, YFSETQ. The entire variable domain, with the rest obtained from reference TRBV5-1 and TRBJ2-7, is as follows: KAGVTQTPRYLIKTRGQQVTLSCSPISGHRSVSWYQQTPGQGLQFLFEYFSETQRNKGNFPGRFSGRQFSNSRSEMNVSTLELGDSALYLCASGLGSATYEQYFGPGTRLTVT.

This clonotype was seen more than once but under ten times. The CDR3 DNA reads as TGTGCCAGCGGTAACTACGAGCAGTACTTC. Its protein is CASGNYEQYF. The chain couples TRBV14 to TRBJ2-5; D not resolved. The end of the DNA is better explained by TRBJ2-7, so the J call may be wrong. Germline V CDR1 and CDR2: SGHDN, FVKESK. CDR3 length equals 10 residues.

Only a few counts were recorded for this clonotype. The rearrangement uses TRBV20-1 and TRBJ2-7; D is possibly TRBD2 (6 bases). The V end was cut by 3 bases, the J end by 2 bases, with 14 bases between. CDR3 length equals 14 residues. CDR1 DFQATT and CDR2 SNEGSKA come from the germline V gene (reference sequence). The CDR3 reads CSASRLAATYEQYF. CDR3 coding DNA: TGCAGTGCTAGTAGGTTAGCGGCGACCTACGAGCAGTACTTC.

This sequence joins TRBV11-3 and TRBJ2-5, with TRBD1 identical over 7 bases. J gave up 3 bases and V 2 bases, and 6 bases lay outside the gene matches. From germline, CDR1 is SGHNT and CDR2 YENEEA. There are 15 residues in the CDR3. The CDR3 protein is CASSLYSTGEETQYF. DNA of the CDR3: TGTGCCAGCAGCTTATATTCAACAGGGGAAGAGACCCAGTACTTC.

This clonotype was detected only a few times. The chain combines TRBV14 with TRBJ1-2, with 9 bases lining up with TRBD1. CDR3 length equals 15 residues. Germline V lookup: CDR1 SGHDN, CDR2 FVKESK. Germline trimming cut 4 bases from V and 2 bases from J; bases unmatched to any gene: 5. This CDR3 reads CASSPGTGSNYGYTF. CDR3 DNA: TGTGCCAGCAGCCCAGGGACAGGGTCCAACTATGGCTACACCTTC.

This chain links TRBV6-6 with TRBJ2-1, with 11 bases fitting TRBD2. Per germline, CDR1 MNHNY and CDR2 SVGAGI (reference sequence). V was pared by 4 bases and J by 4 bases, with 9 bases of the junction left unmatched. CDR3 length: 17 amino acids. This CDR3 reads CASSFLSGGASYNEQFF. The CDR3 nucleotides are TGTGCCAGCAGTTTCCTTAGCGGGGGGGCGTCTTACAATGAGCAGTTCTTC.

The rearrangement joins TRBV30 to TRBJ1-1, with D possibly being TRBD1 (5 bases). CDR1 is GTSNPN and CDR2 is SVGIG in the germline V gene (reference sequence). The V gene lost 8 bases and the J gene lost 0 bases, with 13 bases spanning the gap. This CDR3 is built from 13 residues. The CDR3 sequence: CARNKGLNTEAFF. The CDR3, as DNA: TGTGCCCGTAATAAGGGGTTGAACACTGAAGCTTTCTTT. Full variable domain (outside the CDR3, taken from reference TRBV30 and TRBJ1-1): SQTIHQWPATLVQPVGSPLSLECTVEGTSNPNLYWYRQAAGRGLQLLFYSVGIGQISSEVPQNLSASRPQDRQFILSSKKLLLSDSGFYLCARNKGLNTEAFFGQGTRLTVV.

The chain couples TRBV2 to TRBJ2-5, with TRBD2 matching 9 bases. The CDR3 contains 15 residues. Trimming cost V 4 bases and J 2 bases; bases outside gene matches: 5. CDR1 is SNHLY, CDR2 FYNNEI, per germline. Here the CDR3 reads CASSAERGDQETQYF. The DNA for the CDR3 is TGTGCCAGCAGTGCTGAGCGGGGGGATCAAGAGACCCAGTACTTC.

The genes are TRBV20-1 and TRBJ2-1; D not resolved. With 6 bases removed from V and 10 bases from J, the gap between germline ends came to 13 bases. The germline gives CDR1 DFQATT, CDR2 SNEGSKA (reference sequence). The CDR3 has 11 residues. This CDR3 reads CSAVDVPEQFF. Written as DNA, the CDR3 is TGCAGTGCCGTAGACGTACCCGAGCAGTTCTTC.

The genes are TRBV14 and TRBJ2-3; D could derive from TRBD1 or TRBD2 (6 bases each). The CDR3 has 16 amino acids. Trimming pared 2 bases from V and 2 bases from J, leaving 14 bases between. The V gene's germline CDR1 is SGHDN and CDR2 FVKESK. The CDR3 DNA is TGTGCCAGCAGCCAACGACGGGGGCTAATCACAGATACGCAGTATTTT. As protein: CASSQRRGLITDTQYF.

This clonotype has just a few counts. J is TRBJ2-1 and V is TRBV7-8; tentative D call: TRBD2 (6 bases). Looked up from germline, CDR1 is SGHVS and CDR2 is FQNEAQ. The CDR3 spans 14 residues. V lost 0 bases and J 5 bases, leaving 8 bases between the germline ends. In nucleotides, the CDR3 is TGTGCCAGCAGCTTAGCGGCGGGACACAATGAGCAGTTCTTC. It encodes CASSLAAGHNEQFF.

This chain connects TRBV28 to TRBJ2-1, with a tentative D call TRBD2 (6 bases). Germline lookup yields CDR1 MDHEN and CDR2 SYDVKM. V was pared by 4 bases and J by 8 bases, with 9 bases between. The CDR3 has 12 amino acids. The CDR3 spells CASSSTSYEQFF. CDR3 sequence (DNA): TGTGCCAGCAGTTCGACTAGTTATGAGCAGTTCTTC.

For this clonotype: At one end the junction does not follow the germline gene, possibly because of a read error. The chain joins TRBV7-6 to TRBJ2-2, with 13 bases lining up with TRBD2. CDR1 and CDR2 from the germline V gene are SGHVS and FNYEAQ. The CDR3 totals 16 residues. The CDR3 nucleotides read TGTGCCTGCAGCCCTCGGACTAGCGGGAGTCCCGGGGAGCTGTTTTTT. Protein sequence: CACSPRTSGSPGELFF. Full variable domain (missing parts from reference TRBV7-6 and TRBJ2-2): GAGVSQSPRYKVTKRGQDVALRCDPISGHVSLYWYRQALGQGPEFLTYFNYEAQQDKSGLPNDRFSAERPEGSISTLTIQRTEQRDSAMYRCACSPRTSGSPGELFFGEGSRLTVL.

The chain recombines TRBV20-1 with TRBJ2-5; 7 bases are shared with TRBD1. The CDR3 has 16 amino acids. V lost 1 base and J lost 2; bases outside the gene matches: 10. Germline CDR1 is DFQATT and CDR2 is SNEGSKA (reference sequence). Written as DNA, the CDR3 is TGCAGTGCTAGAGGCAGCCGGGACAGAGAACAAGAGACCCAGTACTTC. Translating gives CSARGSRDREQETQYF.

The chain employs TRBV7-2 and TRBJ1-4, with D tentatively TRBD1 (5 bases). Trimming pared 3 bases from V and 6 bases from J, leaving 14 bases between. Germline V lookup: CDR1 SGHTA, CDR2 FQGNSA. CDR3 size: 15 residues. The CDR3 sequence: CASSLPGTGHEKLFF. DNA of the CDR3: TGTGCCAGCAGCTTGCCCGGGACGGGGCATGAAAAACTGTTTTTT.

Notes on this clonotype: At one end, the junction sequence differs from germline, possibly due to a read error. The V and J genes are TRBV7-9 and TRBJ2-1; no firm D call. Per the germline V gene, CDR1 is SEHNR and CDR2 is FQNEAQ (reference sequence). The CDR3 spans 15 residues. The DNA for the CDR3 is TGTGCCAGCAGCTTTGACGGGTCTCCCTACAATGAGCGGTTCTTC. Translating it yields CASSFDGSPYNERFF.

The chain combines TRBV3-1 with TRBJ2-7, with D possibly being TRBD1 (5 bases). The CDR3 consists of 13 residues. Per germline, CDR1 LGHDT and CDR2 YNNKEL (reference sequence). The V gene lost 8 bases and the J gene lost 0 bases, with 11 bases spanning the gap. CDR3: CASQDIASYEQYF. CDR3 bases: TGTGCCAGCCAGGACATAGCCTCCTACGAGCAGTACTTC.

With respect to this clonotype: At one end, the junction sequence differs from germline, possibly due to a read error. This sequence joins TRBV9 and TRBJ2-5, with 11 bases lining up with TRBD2. Germline CDR1 SGDLS, CDR2 YYNGEE. This CDR3 spans 15 amino acids. The chain's CDR3 is CTSSPELAGGGEQYF. Written as DNA, the CDR3 is TGTACCAGCAGCCCCGAGCTAGCGGGGGGCGGTGAGCAGTACTTC.

V is TRBV7-2 and J is TRBJ2-7; tentative D call: TRBD1 (6 bases). The CDR3 loop spans 14 amino acids. The V end lost 5 bases, the J end lost 0 bases, and 11 bases lay between the germline ends. Germline V gene data show CDR1 as SGHTA and CDR2 as FQGNSA. The DNA for the CDR3 is TGTGCCAGCAGCCGGGACAAAAGCTCCTACGAGCAGTACTTC. Encoded protein: CASSRDKSSYEQYF. Supplemented by reference TRBV7-2 and TRBJ2-7, the full variable domain reads GAGVSQSPSNKVTEKGKDVELRCDPISGHTALYWYRQSLGQGLEFLIYFQGNSAPDKSGLPSDRFSAERTGGSVSTLTIQRTQQEDSAVYLCASSRDKSSYEQYFGPGTRLTVT.

As to this clonotype: A much larger clone lies a single base off, so this may be a read error. The genes are TRBV7-9 and TRBJ1-2, with unresolved D. The CDR3 is 15 residues long. The V gene lost 0 bases and the J gene lost 5 bases, with 13 bases spanning the gap. Per the germline V gene, CDR1 is SEHNR and CDR2 is FQNEAQ (reference sequence). The chain's CDR3 is CASSLAGGFRYGYTF. The CDR3 DNA is TGTGCCAGCAGCTTAGCGGGCGGGTTTAGGTATGGCTACACCTTC.

The chain combines TRBV20-1 with TRBJ2-1; the D call may be TRBD1 or TRBD2 (6 bases each). CDR3 size: 14 residues. Germline CDR1 reads DFQATT; CDR2 reads SNEGSKA (reference sequence). V was cut by 4 bases and J by 0 bases, with 10 bases left in between. DNA of the CDR3: TGCAGTGCTACAAAGGGGGGCTCCTACAATGAGCAGTTCTTC. Protein: CSATKGGSYNEQFF.

The chain is built from TRBV5-6 and TRBJ2-4, with a weak D call TRBD1 (6 bases). Near its end, the DNA agrees better with TRBJ2-5, so the J call may be wrong. CDR1 is SGHDT, CDR2 YYEEEE, per germline. CDR3 length: 14 residues. The CDR3 DNA sequence: TGTGCCAGCAGCCAGGCAGGGGTCAGGGGGACCCAGTACTTC. This translates into CASSQAGVRGTQYF.

The V call is TRBV6-2 or TRBV6-3, the J call TRBJ2-1; weak D call: TRBD2 (7 bases). Germline CDR1 reads MNHEY; CDR2 reads SVGEGT. The CDR3 length is 15 residues. Trimming stripped 7 bases from V and 4 bases from J, with 17 bases between. This chain's CDR3 is CASKTGGWGYNEQFF. DNA for the CDR3: TGTGCCAGCAAAACGGGGGGCTGGGGTTACAATGAGCAGTTCTTC.

This rearrangement joins TRBV12-5 to TRBJ2-1; D is ambiguous. The V gene lost 3 bases and the J gene lost 1 base, with 13 bases spanning the gap. Germline V gene lookup returns CDR1 LGHNT and CDR2 FRNRAP. The CDR3 length is 16 residues. Here the CDR3 reads CASGFLRLTSYNEQFF. CDR3 coding DNA: TGTGCTAGTGGTTTCCTCAGGTTAACGTCCTACAATGAGCAGTTCTTC.

The chain has TRBV5-1 and TRBJ2-5, with 7 bases that match TRBD1. CDR1 SGHRS and CDR2 YFSETQ come from the germline V gene. The CDR3 totals 15 residues. The junction had 5 bases not matched to a gene; V was cut back by 2 bases and J by 1 base. This CDR3 is CASSLTGAFQETQYF. CDR3 bases: TGCGCCAGCAGCTTAACAGGGGCATTCCAAGAGACCCAGTACTTC.

This chain joins TRBV5-1 and TRBJ1-1; D ambiguous. Trimming shortened V by 4 bases and J by 0 bases, and 10 bases separated the two germline ends. This CDR3 has 14 residues. CDR1 and CDR2 from the germline V gene are SGHRS and YFSETQ. In DNA, the CDR3 is TGCGCCAGCAGCGAGACAACTTTGAACACTGAAGCTTTCTTT. This sequence encodes CASSETTLNTEAFF.

With respect to this clonotype: This may be a read error, as it is one base from a much larger clone. This sequence joins TRBV14 and TRBJ1-2; 7 bases are shared with TRBD1. This CDR3 has 15 amino acids. V lost 1 base to trimming and J lost 6 bases; unmatched junction nucleotides: 8. Per the germline V gene, CDR1 is SGHDN and CDR2 is FVKESK. Written as DNA, the CDR3 is TGTGCCAGCAGCCAAGGTCGACAGGGACCCCATGGCTACACCTTC. It codes for CASSQGRQGPHGYTF.